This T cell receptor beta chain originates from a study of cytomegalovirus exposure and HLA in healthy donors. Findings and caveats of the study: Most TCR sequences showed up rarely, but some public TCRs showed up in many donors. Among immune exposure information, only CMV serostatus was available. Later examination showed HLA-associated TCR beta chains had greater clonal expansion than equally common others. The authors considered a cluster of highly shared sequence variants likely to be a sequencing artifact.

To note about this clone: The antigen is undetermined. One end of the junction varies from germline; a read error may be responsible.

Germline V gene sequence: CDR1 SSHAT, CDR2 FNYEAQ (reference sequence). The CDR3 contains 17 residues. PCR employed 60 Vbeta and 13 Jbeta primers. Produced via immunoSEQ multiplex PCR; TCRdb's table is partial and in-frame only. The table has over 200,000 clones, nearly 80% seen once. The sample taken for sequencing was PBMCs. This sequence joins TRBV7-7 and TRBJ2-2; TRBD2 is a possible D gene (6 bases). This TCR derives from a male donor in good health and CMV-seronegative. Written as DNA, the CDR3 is TGTGCTAGCAGCTTAGATACGGGAGATTTGTTTACCGGGGAGCTGTTTTTT. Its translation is CASSLDTGDLFTGELFF.